The 2 T cell receptor beta chains below were found in one sample sequenced in a study. TCRdb re-called the RT-PCR reads with MiXCR, one entry per CDR3 protein. The data show more than 550,000 distinct CDR3 sequences, 11% to 15% seen once. The sequencing sample was made of memory CD4+ T cells from blood. These receptor sequences come from a female donor in good health, serving as a healthy control.

This clonotype has a count of ten or more. The V and J genes are TRBV12-3 or TRBV12-4 and TRBJ2-1, with a weak D call TRBD1 (6 bases). The V end was cut by 8 bases, the J end by 9 bases, with 14 bases between. This CDR3 contains 12 residues. Written as DNA, the CDR3 is TGTGCCAGCCTTAGTGGGGGCAGTGAGCAGTTCTTC. This codes for CASLSGGSEQFF.

This sequence joins TRBV21-1 and TRBJ1-5. TRBV21-1 is tagged as a pseudogene. This CDR3 has 14 residues. CDR3 DNA sequence: TGTGCCAGCAGCAAAAACCATAGCAATCAGCCCCAGCATTTT. Residues: CASSKNHSNQPQHF.